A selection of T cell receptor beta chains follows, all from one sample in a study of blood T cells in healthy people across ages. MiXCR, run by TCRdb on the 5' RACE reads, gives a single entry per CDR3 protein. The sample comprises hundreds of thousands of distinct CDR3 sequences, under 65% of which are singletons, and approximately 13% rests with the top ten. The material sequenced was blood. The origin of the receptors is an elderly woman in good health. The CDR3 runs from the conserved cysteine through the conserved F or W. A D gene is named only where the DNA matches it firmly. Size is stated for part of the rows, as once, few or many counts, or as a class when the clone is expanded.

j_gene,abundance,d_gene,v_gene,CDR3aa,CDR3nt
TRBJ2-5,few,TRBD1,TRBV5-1,CASSGDRVETQYF,TGCGCCAGCAGCGGGGACAGGGTGGAGACCCAGTACTTC
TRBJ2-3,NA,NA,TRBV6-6,CASRTADTQYF,TGTGCCAGCAGAACCGCAGATACGCAGTATTTT
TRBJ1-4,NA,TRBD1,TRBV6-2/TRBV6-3,CASRPSDRGNEKLFF,TGTGCCAGCAGGCCCTCGGACAGGGGTAATGAAAAACTGTTTTTT
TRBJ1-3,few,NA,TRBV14,CASSQVTAIGNTIYF,TGTGCCAGCAGCCAAGTAACAGCCATTGGAAACACCATATATTTT
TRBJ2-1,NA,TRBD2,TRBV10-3,CAISGTSGKENEQFF,TGTGCCATCAGTGGGACTAGCGGGAAGGAGAATGAGCAGTTCTTC
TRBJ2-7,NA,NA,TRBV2,CASSESFGSYEQYF,TGTGCCAGCAGTGAATCTTTCGGCTCCTACGAGCAGTACTTC
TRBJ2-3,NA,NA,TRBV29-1,CSVEGLRVGTDTQYF,TGCAGCGTTGAGGGGTTACGGGTCGGCACAGATACGCAGTATTTT
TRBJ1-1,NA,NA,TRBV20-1,CSARDRGMNTEAFF,TGCAGTGCTAGAGATCGGGGCATGAACACTGAAGCTTTCTTT
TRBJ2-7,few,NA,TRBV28,CASRHPSSYEQYF,TGTGCCAGCCGCCACCCCAGCTCCTACGAGCAGTACTTC
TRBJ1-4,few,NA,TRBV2,CASVRLATNEKLFF,TGTGCCAGCGTCAGACTTGCAACTAATGAAAAACTGTTTTTT
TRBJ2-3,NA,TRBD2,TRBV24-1,CATSDQLAGGTDTQYF,TGTGCCACCAGTGATCAACTAGCGGGAGGGACAGATACGCAGTATTTT
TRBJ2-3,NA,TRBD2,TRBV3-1,CASNGGGKSTDTQYF,TGTGCCAGCAACGGGGGGGGCAAGAGCACAGATACGCAGTATTTT
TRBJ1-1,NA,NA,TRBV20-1,CSARDMSSTGVLKAFF,TGCAGTGCTAGAGACATGTCGTCCACCGGGGTACTTAAAGCTTTCTTT
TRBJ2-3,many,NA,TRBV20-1,CSVGPDTQYF,TGCAGTGTTGGACCAGATACGCAGTATTTT
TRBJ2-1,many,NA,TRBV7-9,CASSSLIVQLRFF,TGTGCCAGCAGCTCCCTGATTGTACAATTGCGGTTCTTC
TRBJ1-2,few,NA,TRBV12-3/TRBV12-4,CASSAPGARGYTF,TGTGCCAGCAGTGCCCCTGGGGCGCGGGGCTACACCTTC
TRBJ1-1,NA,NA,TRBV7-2,CASSLRIGRTNTEAFF,TGTGCCAGCAGCCTTAGGATAGGACGGACAAACACTGAAGCTTTCTTT
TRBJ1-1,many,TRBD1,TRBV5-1,CASSSGQGNTEAFF,TGCGCCAGCAGCTCGGGACAGGGGAATACTGAAGCTTTCTTT
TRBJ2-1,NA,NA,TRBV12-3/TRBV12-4,CASSFFAEQFF,TGTGCCAGCAGTTTTTTCGCTGAGCAGTTCTTC
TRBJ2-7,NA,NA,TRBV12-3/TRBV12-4,CASSPPGATVQYF,TGTGCCAGCAGCCCCCCGGGGGCCACTGTGCAGTACTTC
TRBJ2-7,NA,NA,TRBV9,CASSVAGTSYEQYF,TGTGCCAGCAGCGTAGCTGGGACGTCCTACGAGCAGTACTTC
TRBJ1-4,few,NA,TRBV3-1,CASSQVGGVNEKLFF,TGTGCCAGCAGCCAAGTGGGCGGGGTGAATGAAAAACTGTTTTTT
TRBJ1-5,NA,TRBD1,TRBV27,CASSPTHRTGGGSQPQHF,TGTGCCAGCAGCCCGACTCACAGGACAGGGGGGGGCAGTCAGCCCCAGCATTTT
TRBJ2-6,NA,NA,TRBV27,CASKMALGGANVLTF,TGTGCCAGCAAAATGGCGCTCGGTGGGGCCAACGTCCTGACTTTC
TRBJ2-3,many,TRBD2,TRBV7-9,CASSWGLAGVQDTQYF,TGTGCCAGCAGCTGGGGACTAGCGGGAGTTCAAGATACGCAGTATTTT
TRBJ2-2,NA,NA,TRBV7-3,CASSPGRANTGELFF,TGTGCCAGCAGCCCGGGCAGGGCGAACACCGGGGAGCTGTTTTTT
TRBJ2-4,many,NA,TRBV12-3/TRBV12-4,CASSFTAKNIQYF,TGTGCCAGCAGTTTCACAGCCAAAAACATTCAGTACTTC
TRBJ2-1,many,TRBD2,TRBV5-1,CASKPQLAAYNEQFF,TGCGCCAGCAAACCGCAACTAGCGGCCTACAATGAGCAGTTCTTC
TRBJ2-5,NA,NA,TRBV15,CATSREGYQETQYF,TGTGCCACCAGCAGAGAAGGATACCAAGAGACCCAGTACTTC
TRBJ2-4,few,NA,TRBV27,CASSLSPGQQNIQYF,TGTGCCAGCAGTTTGTCGCCCGGGCAACAAAACATTCAGTACTTC
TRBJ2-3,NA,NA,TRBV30,CAGSGSADTQYF,TGTGCCGGGAGCGGATCCGCAGATACGCAGTATTTT
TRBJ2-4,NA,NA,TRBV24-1,CATSDPGDRGNGDIQYF,TGTGCCACCAGTGACCCAGGGGACCGGGGAAACGGGGACATTCAGTACTTC
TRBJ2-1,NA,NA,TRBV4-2,CASSQDDGGGGNEQFF,TGTGCCAGCAGCCAAGATGATGGAGGGGGCGGCAATGAGCAGTTCTTC
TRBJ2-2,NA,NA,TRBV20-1,CSARSLGSNTGELFF,TGCAGTGCTAGATCCCTTGGGTCGAACACCGGGGAGCTGTTTTTT
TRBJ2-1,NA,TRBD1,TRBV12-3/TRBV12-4,CASSRQGSRADEQFF,TGTGCCAGCAGCCGACAGGGGAGTCGGGCCGATGAGCAGTTCTTC
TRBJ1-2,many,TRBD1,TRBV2,CASSASGTDYGYTF,TGTGCCAGCAGTGCCTCCGGGACAGATTATGGCTACACCTTC
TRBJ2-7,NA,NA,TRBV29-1,CSERQGCEQYF,TGCAGCGAGAGGCAGGGGTGCGAGCAGTACTTC
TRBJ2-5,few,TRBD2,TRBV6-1,CASSEVGLVQETQYF,TGTGCCAGCAGTGAAGTAGGACTAGTGCAAGAGACCCAGTACTTC
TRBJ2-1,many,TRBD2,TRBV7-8,CASSQEGTSFPSSYNEQFF,TGTGCCAGCAGCCAAGAGGGGACTAGCTTTCCGAGCTCCTACAATGAGCAGTTCTTC
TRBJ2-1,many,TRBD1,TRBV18,CASSPLGQAYNEQFF,TGTGCCAGCTCACCCTTGGGACAGGCTTACAATGAGCAGTTCTTC
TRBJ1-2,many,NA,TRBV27,CASSPGGGYGYTF,TGTGCCAGCAGTCCAGGAGGGGGATATGGCTACACCTTC
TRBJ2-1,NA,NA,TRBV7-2,CASSLARDYNNEQFF,TGTGCCAGCAGCTTAGCCAGAGACTACAACAATGAGCAGTTCTTC
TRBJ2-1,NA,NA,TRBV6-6,CASSYGGEIDEQFF,TGTGCCAGCAGTTACGGTGGGGAAATTGATGAGCAGTTCTTC
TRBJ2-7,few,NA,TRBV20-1,CSAGVQGVYEQYF,TGCAGTGCTGGGGTCCAGGGTGTCTACGAGCAGTACTTC
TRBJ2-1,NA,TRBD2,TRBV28,CASSSLTQRERVGDEQFF,TGTGCCAGCAGTTCCCTTACTCAGCGGGAGAGAGTGGGGGATGAGCAGTTCTTC
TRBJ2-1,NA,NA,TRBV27,CASSPTWVGRNEQFF,TGTGCCAGCAGTCCGACCTGGGTGGGGCGCAATGAGCAGTTCTTC
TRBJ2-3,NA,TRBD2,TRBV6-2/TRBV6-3,CASRRTSGDITDTQYF,TGTGCCAGCCGTCGGACTAGCGGGGACATCACAGATACGCAGTATTTT
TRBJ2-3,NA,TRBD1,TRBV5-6,CASSPGDRVTDTQYF,TGTGCCAGCAGCCCTGGGGACAGGGTGACAGATACGCAGTATTTT
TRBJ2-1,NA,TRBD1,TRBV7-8,CASSFIPRQGAYNEQFF,TGTGCCAGCAGCTTCATCCCTCGACAGGGGGCCTACAATGAGCAGTTCTTC
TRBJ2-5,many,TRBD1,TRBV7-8,CASSPWTGVVETQYF,TGTGCCAGCAGCCCTTGGACAGGGGTCGTAGAGACCCAGTACTTC
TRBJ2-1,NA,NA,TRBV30,CALTISSSYNEQFF,TGTGCCCTCACCATATCGAGCTCCTACAATGAGCAGTTCTTC
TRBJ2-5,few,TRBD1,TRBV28,CASSRDRDFGTQYF,TGTGCCAGCAGTAGGGACAGGGATTTCGGGACCCAGTACTTC